This T cell receptor (beta chain) is drawn from a study of T cells in Graves' hyperthyroidism and ophthalmopathy. Germline V gene lookup returns CDR1 SGHRS and CDR2 YFSETQ. The V and J ends lost 0 bases and 6 bases respectively, with 1 base between them. The CDR3 covers 11 residues. TCR beta CDR3 regions were amplified from RNA transcripts. RT-PCR in the first round (using the HTBI primer set) targeted the TCR CDR3. TCRdb re-called the multiplex PCR reads through MiXCR, storing one row per CDR3 protein. The sample carries 690,000 or so distinct CDR3 sequences, around a sixth recorded once. Many counts were recorded for this clonotype.

The sample consisted of blood. The clonotype originates from a woman aged 50 to 60 with Graves' hyperthyroidism that later progressed to Graves' ophthalmopathy. The V call is TRBV5-1, the J call TRBJ2-1; D is unresolved. This chain's CDR3 is CASSLANEQFF. CDR3 DNA sequence: TGCGCCAGCAGCTTGGCCAATGAGCAGTTCTTC.